The T cell receptor beta chain under discussion was sequenced for a study of PD-1 blockade in classical Hodgkin lymphoma. Whole-study context: It was nivolumab at 3 mg/kg, given intravenously every 2 weeks, that patients received. Findings and caveats of the study: Repertoire difference causes, possibly disease activity or prior therapy, remain undefined. By C4D1 there was a significant rise in CD4+ TCR diversity but not in CD8+ TCR diversity. Excluded were patients who started nivolumab under 1 year after ASCT, a group that had lower diversity.

The time point is: cycle 4 day 1 (C4D1), after five to seven weeks of nivolumab. Exposure to brentuximab vedotin varied, and each patient had relapsed following autologous stem cell transplantation. By magnetic negative selection, CD4+ T cells were purified from thawed PBMCs. Looked up from germline, CDR1 is SGHRS and CDR2 is YFSETQ. This CDR3 region has 16 residues. Trimming took off 3 bases at V and 3 bases at J, with 18 bases between the two ends. Generated by immunoSEQ multiplex PCR, the TCRdb table keeps only in-frame clones and is missing some. The sample consists of approximately 9,300 clones, 80% to 85% of them appearing once. Note on this clone: As yet, its antigen is unknown.

This TCR came from a human donor with classical Hodgkin lymphoma. The chain joins TRBV5-1 to TRBJ1-1; TRBD1 might be the D (6 bases). The source was CD4+ T cells from blood, collected before the fourth cycle of nivolumab. The CDR3 coding sequence is TGCGCCAGCAGCTCAAGACAGGACGTAGAGTACACTGAAGCTTTCTTT. It yields the protein CASSSRQDVEYTEAFF.